This TCR beta chain was identified in a study of shared clonotypes between healthy human individuals. Study observations and caveats: In contrast to clonotypes shared by all four donors, non-shared clonotypes had lower generation probabilities. Sequencing of the sorted subsets was shown by rarefaction to be incomplete despite large depth. The sharing of about 5.3% of naive CD4 clonotypes was seen across a few donors.

A note on this clone: Its specificity is unknown.

This table comes from immunoSEQ multiplex PCR, and its TCRdb copy is limited to in-frame clones, with some not included. The data show roughly 530,000 clones, about 95% seen once. The sequence was obtained from a woman in her twenties or thirties in good health. Sequences were obtained from naive CD4+ T cells sorted from blood. The subset is: CD45RA+ positively selected.

CDR3 DNA sequence: TGTGCCAGCAGCGCCCAATTGGGACAGGGAGACAATGAGCAGTTCTTC. It codes for CASSAQLGQGDNEQFF. The chain has TRBV9 and TRBJ2-1, with 9 bases that match TRBD1. This CDR3 has 16 amino acids. Germline V lookup: CDR1 SGDLS, CDR2 YYNGEE. V gave up 3 bases and J gave up 5 bases; unmatched junction bases: 9.